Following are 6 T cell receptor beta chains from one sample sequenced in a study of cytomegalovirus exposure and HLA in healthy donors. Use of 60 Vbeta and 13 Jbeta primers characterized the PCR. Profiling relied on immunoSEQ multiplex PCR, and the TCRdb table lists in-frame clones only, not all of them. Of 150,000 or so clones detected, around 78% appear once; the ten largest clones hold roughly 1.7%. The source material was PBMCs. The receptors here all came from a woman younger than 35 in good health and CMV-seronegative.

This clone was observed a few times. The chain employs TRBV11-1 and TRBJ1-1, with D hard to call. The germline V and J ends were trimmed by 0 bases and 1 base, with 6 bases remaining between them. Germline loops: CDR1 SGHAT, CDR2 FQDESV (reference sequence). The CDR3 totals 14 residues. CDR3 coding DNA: TGTGCCAGCAGCTTAGCGATGGCGAACACTGAAGCTTTCTTT. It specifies CASSLAMANTEAFF. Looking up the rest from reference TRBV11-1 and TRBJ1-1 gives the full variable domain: EAEVAQSPRYKITEKSQAVAFWCDPISGHATLYWYRQILGQGPELLVQFQDESVVDDSQLPKDRFSAERLKGVDSTLKIQPAELGDSAMYLCASSLAMANTEAFFGQGTRLTVV.

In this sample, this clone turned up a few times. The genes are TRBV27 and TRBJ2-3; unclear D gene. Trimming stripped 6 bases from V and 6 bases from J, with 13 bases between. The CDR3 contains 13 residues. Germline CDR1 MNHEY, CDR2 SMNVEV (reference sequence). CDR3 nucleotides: TGTGCCAGCAGAAGCGCAGACCTGGATACGCAGTATTTT. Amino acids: CASRSADLDTQYF.

The DNA for the CDR3 is TGTGCCAGTAGTGCCGGGGTAGGCACAGATACGCAGTATTTT. As protein: CASSAGVGTDTQYF. The rearrangement links TRBV19 to TRBJ2-3; the D gene is possibly TRBD2 (5 bases). The CDR3 length is 14 residues. Germline V gene data show CDR1 as LNHDA and CDR2 as SQIVND (reference sequence). With 5 bases removed from V and 1 base from J, the gap between germline ends came to 10 bases.

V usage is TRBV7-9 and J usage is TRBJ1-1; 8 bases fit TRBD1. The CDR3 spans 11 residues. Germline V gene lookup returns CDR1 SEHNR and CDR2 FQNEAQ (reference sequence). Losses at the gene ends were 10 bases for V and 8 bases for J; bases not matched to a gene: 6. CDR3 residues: CANQGALEAFF. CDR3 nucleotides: TGTGCCAACCAGGGGGCCCTAGAAGCTTTCTTT.

The CDR3 DNA reads as TGTGCCAGCAGATCCGGGACAGGGGGCCTCACCGGGGAGCTGTTTTTT. Amino acids: CASRSGTGGLTGELFF. The genes are TRBV27 and TRBJ2-2; 12 bases are a match to TRBD1. Germline-derived CDR1 and CDR2 are MNHEY and SMNVEV (reference sequence). V dropped 6 bases and J dropped 4; count of bases not matched to a gene: 6. This CDR3 has 16 amino acids.

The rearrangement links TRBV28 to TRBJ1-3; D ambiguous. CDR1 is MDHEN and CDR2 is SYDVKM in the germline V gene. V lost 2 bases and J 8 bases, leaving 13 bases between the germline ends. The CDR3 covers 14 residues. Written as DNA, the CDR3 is TGTGCCAGCAGTTTACGGGGTTTGAGTGACACCATATATTTT. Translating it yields CASSLRGLSDTIYF.